The text below deals with one T cell receptor beta chain. This sample was taken from a study of blood T cells in healthy people across ages. Germline CDR1 reads MNHNY; CDR2 reads SVGAGI (reference sequence). This CDR3 contains 14 residues. The V segment lost 7 bases and the J segment 6 bases; nucleotides outside the gene matches: 9. A J-beta primer mix and a sample-barcoded 5' primer were used in a second PCR of about 7 to 11 cycles. TCRdb reanalysed the 5' RACE reads using MiXCR and keeps one entry per CDR3 protein. The profile covers around 1,000,000 distinct CDR3 sequences, with more than 30% appearing a single time and roughly 13% taken by the ten largest.

Sequenced sample: blood. This clonotype was sampled from a young man in good health. The J gene is TRBJ1-5, the V gene TRBV6-6; 7 positions match TRBD1. CDR3 protein: CASNPTGEGQPQHF. CDR3 nucleotides: TGTGCCAGCAATCCAACAGGGGAAGGTCAGCCCCAGCATTTT.